This TCR beta chain was documented in a study of blood T cell repertoires in COVID-19. Study overall: Samples of COVID-19 (acute and convalescent) were obtained from the United States, Italy and Spain. From T cells, B-cell-depleted T cells, or PBMCs came the material, which was cDNA or gDNA.

The V end was cut by 0 bases, the J end by 1 base, with 3 bases between. Germline V gene lookup returns CDR1 MRHNA and CDR2 SNTAGT. This CDR3 has 14 residues. As processed by the authors: Reference gene primer amplification yielded estimated nucleated cell counts. Sequencing was performed with immunoSEQ multiplex PCR; in TCRdb, only in-frame clones are kept and a portion is missing. That table gives V, J and clone size, and the DNA gave D and trimming. Of around 270,000 clones in the sample, roughly 84% were seen once. The sequencing input was peripheral blood. The clonotype was recovered from a woman aged 40 to 50 who had recovered from COVID-19. V gene TRBV6-4 combines with J gene TRBJ2-2; D not resolved. This CDR3 is CASSDSQNTGELFF. In nucleotides, the CDR3 is TGTGCCAGCAGTGACTCCCAGAACACCGGGGAGCTGTTTTTT.